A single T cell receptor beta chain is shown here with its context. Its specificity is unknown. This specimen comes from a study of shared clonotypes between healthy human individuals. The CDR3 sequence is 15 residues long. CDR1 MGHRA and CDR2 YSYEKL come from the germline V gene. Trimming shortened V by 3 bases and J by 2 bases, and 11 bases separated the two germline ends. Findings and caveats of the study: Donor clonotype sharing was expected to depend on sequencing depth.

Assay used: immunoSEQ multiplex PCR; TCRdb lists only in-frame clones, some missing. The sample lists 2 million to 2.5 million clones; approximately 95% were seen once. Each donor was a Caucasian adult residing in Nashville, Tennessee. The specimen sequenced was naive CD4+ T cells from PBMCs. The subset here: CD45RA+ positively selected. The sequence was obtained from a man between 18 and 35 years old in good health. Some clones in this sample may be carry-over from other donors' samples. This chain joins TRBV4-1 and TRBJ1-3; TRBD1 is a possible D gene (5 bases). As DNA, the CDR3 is TGCGCCAGCAGCCACCTAACGACAGCTGGAAACACCATATATTTT. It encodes CASSHLTTAGNTIYF.